What follows are 3 T cell receptor beta chains derived from one specimen sequenced in a study of OX40 agonist ivuxolimab in advanced cancers. Clones were sequenced by immunoSEQ multiplex PCR, and TCRdb holds only the in-frame ones, with some missing. The data contain roughly 56,000 clones, approximately 82% of them seen just once; the ten biggest clones take up around 3.6%. The material was CD4+ or CD8+ T cells sorted from blood, obtained in a trial of the OX40 agonist ivuxolimab. The receptor source for this set is an adult with an advanced solid tumor such as melanoma, head and neck, liver or kidney cancer.

The chain carries TRBV7-2 and TRBJ2-2, with D unclear. The CDR3 has 14 amino acids. The V gene's germline CDR1 is SGHTA and CDR2 FQGNSA. V lost 3 bases, J lost 0 bases, and 5 bases lay in between. In DNA, the CDR3 is TGTGCCAGCAGCTTTTCGGCGAACACCGGGGAGCTGTTTTTT. It translates to CASSFSANTGELFF. Complete variable domain (other parts from reference TRBV7-2 and TRBJ2-2): GAGVSQSPSNKVTEKGKDVELRCDPISGHTALYWYRQSLGQGLEFLIYFQGNSAPDKSGLPSDRFSAERTGGSVSTLTIQRTQQEDSAVYLCASSFSANTGELFFGEGSRLTVL.

The chain combines TRBV6-5 with TRBJ2-7; D might be TRBD1 (6 bases). Germline V gives CDR1 MNHEY, CDR2 SVGAGI. Trimming shortened V by 0 bases and J by 7 bases, and 13 bases separated the two germline ends. There are 14 residues in the CDR3. CDR3 nucleotide sequence: TGTGCCAGCAGTTACTCACAGGGTCCGTGGGAGCAGTACTTC. Protein: CASSYSQGPWEQYF.

This chain uses TRBV19 with TRBJ2-1; the match to TRBD1 covers 10 bases. The CDR3 runs to 16 residues. Germline V gene lookup returns CDR1 LNHDA and CDR2 SQIVND (reference sequence). V shed 1 base, J shed 5 bases, and the junction held 5 bases outside the gene matches. The CDR3 here is CASSIAVGTGDNEQFF. In DNA form, the CDR3 reads TGTGCCAGTAGTATAGCAGTAGGGACAGGGGACAATGAGCAGTTCTTC.